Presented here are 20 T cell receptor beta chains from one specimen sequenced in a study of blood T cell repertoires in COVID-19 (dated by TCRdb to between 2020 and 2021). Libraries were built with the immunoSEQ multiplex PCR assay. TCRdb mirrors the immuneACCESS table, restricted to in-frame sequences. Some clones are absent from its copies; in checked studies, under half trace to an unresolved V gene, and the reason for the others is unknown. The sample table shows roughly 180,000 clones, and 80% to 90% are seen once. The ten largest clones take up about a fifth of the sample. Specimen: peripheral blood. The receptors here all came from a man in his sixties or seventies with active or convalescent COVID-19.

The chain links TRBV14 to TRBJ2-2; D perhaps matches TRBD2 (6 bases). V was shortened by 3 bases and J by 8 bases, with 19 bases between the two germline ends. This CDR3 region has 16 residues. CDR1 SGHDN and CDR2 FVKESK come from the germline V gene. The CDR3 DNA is TGTGCCAGCAGCCACCTCGGGAGACCTCACGGAGGGGAGCTGTTTTTT. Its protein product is CASSHLGRPHGGELFF.

CDR3 sequence: CASSLDRSYGYTF. CDR3 coding DNA: TGCGCCAGCAGCCTGGACAGGAGCTATGGCTACACCTTC. The chain joins TRBV5-1 to TRBJ1-2; 7 bases are shared with TRBD1. With V trimmed by 4 bases and J by 4 bases, 4 bases remained unmatched. This CDR3 has 13 residues. CDR1 is SGHRS, CDR2 YFSETQ, per germline.

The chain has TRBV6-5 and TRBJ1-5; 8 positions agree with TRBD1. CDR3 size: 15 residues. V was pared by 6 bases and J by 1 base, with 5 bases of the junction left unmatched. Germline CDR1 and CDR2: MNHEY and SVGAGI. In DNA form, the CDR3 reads TGTGCCAGCAGGGCAGGGGGCGGAAGCAATCAGCCCCAGCATTTT. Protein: CASRAGGGSNQPQHF.

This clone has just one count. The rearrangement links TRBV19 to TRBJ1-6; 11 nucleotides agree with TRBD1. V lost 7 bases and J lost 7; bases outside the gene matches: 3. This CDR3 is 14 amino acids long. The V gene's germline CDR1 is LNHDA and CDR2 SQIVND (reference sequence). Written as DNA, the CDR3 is TGTGCCAGTATTCGGACAGGGGGCAATTCACCCCTCCACTTT. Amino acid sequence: CASIRTGGNSPLHF.

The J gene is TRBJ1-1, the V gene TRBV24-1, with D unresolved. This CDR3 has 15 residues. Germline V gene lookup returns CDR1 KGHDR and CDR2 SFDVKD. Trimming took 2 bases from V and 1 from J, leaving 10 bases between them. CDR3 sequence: CATSDSKAGNTEAFF. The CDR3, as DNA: TGTGCCACCAGTGATTCCAAGGCGGGGAACACTGAAGCTTTCTTT.

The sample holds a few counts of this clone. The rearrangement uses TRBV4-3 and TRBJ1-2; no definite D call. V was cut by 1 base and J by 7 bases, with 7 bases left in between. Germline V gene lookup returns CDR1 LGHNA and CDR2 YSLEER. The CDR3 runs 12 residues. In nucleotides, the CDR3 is TGCGCCAGCAGCCAAGCCGGGTCTGGCTACACCTTC. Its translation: CASSQAGSGYTF.

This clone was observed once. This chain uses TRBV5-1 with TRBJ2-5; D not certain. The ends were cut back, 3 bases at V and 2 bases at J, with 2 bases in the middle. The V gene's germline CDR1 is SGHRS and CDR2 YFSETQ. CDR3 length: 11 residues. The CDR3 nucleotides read TGCGCCAGCAGCTCTCAAGAGACCCAGTACTTC. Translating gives CASSSQETQYF.

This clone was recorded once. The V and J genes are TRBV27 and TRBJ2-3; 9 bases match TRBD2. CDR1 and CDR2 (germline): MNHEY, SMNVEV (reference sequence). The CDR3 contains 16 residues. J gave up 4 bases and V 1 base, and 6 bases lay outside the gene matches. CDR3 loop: CASSLLAGEFPDTQYF. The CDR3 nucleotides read TGTGCCAGCAGTTTATTAGCGGGAGAGTTTCCAGATACGCAGTATTTT.

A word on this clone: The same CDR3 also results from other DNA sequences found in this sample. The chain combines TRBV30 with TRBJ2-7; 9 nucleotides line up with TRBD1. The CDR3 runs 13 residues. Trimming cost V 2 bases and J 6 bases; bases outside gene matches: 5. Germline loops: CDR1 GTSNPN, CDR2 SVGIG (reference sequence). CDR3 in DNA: TGTGCCTGGAGTCCCGGGACAGGGTTCGAGCAGTACTTC. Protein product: CAWSPGTGFEQYF. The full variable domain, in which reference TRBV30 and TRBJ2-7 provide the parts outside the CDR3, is SQTIHQWPATLVQPVGSPLSLECTVEGTSNPNLYWYRQAAGRGLQLLFYSVGIGQISSEVPQNLSASRPQDRQFILSSKKLLLSDSGFYLCAWSPGTGFEQYFGPGTRLTVT.

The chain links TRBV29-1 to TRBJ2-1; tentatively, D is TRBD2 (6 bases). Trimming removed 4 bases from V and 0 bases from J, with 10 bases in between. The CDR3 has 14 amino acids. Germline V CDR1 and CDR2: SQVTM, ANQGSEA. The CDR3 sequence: CSVARGSSYNEQFF. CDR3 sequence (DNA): TGCAGCGTTGCCCGGGGGAGCTCCTACAATGAGCAGTTCTTC.

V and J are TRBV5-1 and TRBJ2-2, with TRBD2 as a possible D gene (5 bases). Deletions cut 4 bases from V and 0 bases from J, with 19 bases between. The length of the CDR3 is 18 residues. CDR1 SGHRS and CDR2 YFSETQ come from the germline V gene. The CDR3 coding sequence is TGCGCCAGCAGCCTCCTTTCTTCGGGGAGTTCGAACACCGGGGAGCTGTTTTTT. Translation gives CASSLLSSGSSNTGELFF.

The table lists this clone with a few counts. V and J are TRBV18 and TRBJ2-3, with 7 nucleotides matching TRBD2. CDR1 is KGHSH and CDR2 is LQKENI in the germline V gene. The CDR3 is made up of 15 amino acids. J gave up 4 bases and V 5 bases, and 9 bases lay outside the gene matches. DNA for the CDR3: TGTGCCAGCTCAACCAGCGGGGACGGGGCAGATACGCAGTATTTT. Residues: CASSTSGDGADTQYF.

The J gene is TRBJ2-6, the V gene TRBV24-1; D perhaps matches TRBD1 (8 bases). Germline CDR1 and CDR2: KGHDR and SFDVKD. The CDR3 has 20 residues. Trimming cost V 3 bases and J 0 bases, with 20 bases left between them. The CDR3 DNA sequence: TGTGCCACCAGTGATGTGGGGGGAGGGACAGGTAGCTCTGGGGCCAACGTCCTGACTTTC. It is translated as CATSDVGGGTGSSGANVLTF.

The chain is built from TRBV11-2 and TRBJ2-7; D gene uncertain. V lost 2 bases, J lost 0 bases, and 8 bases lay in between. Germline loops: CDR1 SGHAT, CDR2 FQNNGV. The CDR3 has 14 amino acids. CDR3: CASSLRPSSYEQYF. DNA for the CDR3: TGTGCCAGCAGCTTACGCCCGAGCTCCTACGAGCAGTACTTC.

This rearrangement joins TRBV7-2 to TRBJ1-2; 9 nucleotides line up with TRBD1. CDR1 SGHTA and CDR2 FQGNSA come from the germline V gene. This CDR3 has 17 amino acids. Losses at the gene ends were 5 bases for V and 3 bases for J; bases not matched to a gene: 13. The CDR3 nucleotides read TGTGCCAGCAGCCACAGATGGGACAGGGCCTTGGACTATGGCTACACCTTC. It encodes CASSHRWDRALDYGYTF.

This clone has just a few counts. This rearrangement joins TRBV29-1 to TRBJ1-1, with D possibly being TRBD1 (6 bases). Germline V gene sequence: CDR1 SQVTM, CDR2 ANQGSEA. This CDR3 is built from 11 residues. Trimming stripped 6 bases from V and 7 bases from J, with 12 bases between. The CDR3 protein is CSVKGGVEAFF. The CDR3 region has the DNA TGCAGCGTCAAGGGGGGGGTTGAAGCTTTCTTT.

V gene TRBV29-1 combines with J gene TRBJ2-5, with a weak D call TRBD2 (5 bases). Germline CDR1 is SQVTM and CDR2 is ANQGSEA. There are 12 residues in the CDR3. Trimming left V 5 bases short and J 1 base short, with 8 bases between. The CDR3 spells CSVLAGQETQYF. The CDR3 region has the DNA TGCAGCGTTTTGGCGGGCCAAGAGACCCAGTACTTC.

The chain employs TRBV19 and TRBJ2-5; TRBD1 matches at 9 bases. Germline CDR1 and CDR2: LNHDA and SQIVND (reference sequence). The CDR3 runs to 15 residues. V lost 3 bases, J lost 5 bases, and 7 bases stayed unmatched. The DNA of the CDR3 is TGTGCCAGTAGTATCGGGGGGACAGGGCGGGAGACCCAGTACTTC. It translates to CASSIGGTGRETQYF.

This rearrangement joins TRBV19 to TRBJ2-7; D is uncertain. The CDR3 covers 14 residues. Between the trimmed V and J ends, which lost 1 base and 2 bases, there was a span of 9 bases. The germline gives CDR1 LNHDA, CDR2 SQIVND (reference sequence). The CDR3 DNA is TGTGCCAGTAGTATAGGAGCAGGAACCTACGAGCAGTACTTC. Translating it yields CASSIGAGTYEQYF.

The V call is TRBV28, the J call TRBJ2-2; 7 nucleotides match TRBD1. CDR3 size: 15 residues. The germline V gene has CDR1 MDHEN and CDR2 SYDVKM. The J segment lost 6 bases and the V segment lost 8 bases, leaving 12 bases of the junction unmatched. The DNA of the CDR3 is TGTGCCAGCGGTGGGGACAGAGCATTCCCCGGGGAGCTGTTTTTT. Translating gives CASGGDRAFPGELFF. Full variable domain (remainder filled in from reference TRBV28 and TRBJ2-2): DVKVTQSSRYLVKRTGEKVFLECVQDMDHENMFWYRQDPGLGLRLIYFSYDVKMKEKGDIPEGYSVSREKKERFSLILESASTNQTSMYLCASGGDRAFPGELFFGEGSRLTVL.